What follows are 24 T cell receptor beta chains derived from one specimen sequenced in a study of CD8+CD57+ T cells in acquired aplastic anemia. Genomic DNA was employed as the template in profiling TCR beta VDJ and CDR3. TCRdb reprocessed the reads with MiXCR, giving one entry per CDR3 protein. This repertoire shows about 210,000 distinct CDR3 sequences, around 63% found once; its top ten account for 25% to 35%. Sequencing was performed on sorted CD4+, CD8+, or CD8+CD57+ T cells (not recorded which) from PBMCs. The source is a human donor in good health.

This sequence joins TRBV29-1 and TRBJ2-7, with D perhaps TRBD1 (5 bases). The CDR3 length is 15 residues. Germline CDR1 is SQVTM and CDR2 is ANQGSEA. V lost 4 bases to trimming and J lost 7 bases, with 23 bases between them. The CDR3 bases are TGCAGCGTTGTACCCGTTGTGGGGCCTGCTAGGGAGCAGTACTTC. Its protein is CSVVPVVGPAREQYF.

The chain couples TRBV2 to TRBJ2-5; the match to TRBD1 covers 8 bases. Losses at the gene ends were 3 bases for V and 7 bases for J; bases not matched to a gene: 13. This CDR3 region has 16 residues. CDR1 and CDR2 from the germline V gene are SNHLY and FYNNEI. The CDR3 bases are TGTGCCAGCAGTGACACCGTGACAGGGGAAGTGGGGACCCAGTACTTC. Protein: CASSDTVTGEVGTQYF.

The sample holds many counts of this clonotype. This chain links TRBV6-5 with TRBJ2-1; TRBD1 matches at 10 bases. This CDR3 has 16 amino acids. Trimming removed 6 bases from V and 4 bases from J; junction bases left unmatched: 9. Germline V CDR1 and CDR2: MNHEY, SVGAGI. For the CDR3, the DNA is TGTGCCAGCAGCCCTACGAAGGACAGGGGGTACAATGAGCAGTTCTTC. Translating gives CASSPTKDRGYNEQFF.

The rearrangement links TRBV7-9 to TRBJ2-1; weak D call: TRBD2 (6 bases). Germline V lookup: CDR1 SEHNR, CDR2 FQNEAQ (reference sequence). Trimming removed 4 bases from V and 6 bases from J, with 10 bases in between. The CDR3 length is 13 residues. In nucleotides, the CDR3 is TGTGCCAGCAGCTATCAGGGAGGCAATGAGCAGTTCTTC. Residues: CASSYQGGNEQFF. Supplemented by reference TRBV7-9 and TRBJ2-1, the full variable domain reads DTGVSQNPRHKITKRGQNVTFRCDPISEHNRLYWYRQTLGQGPEFLTYFQNEAQLEKSRLLSDRFSAERPKGSFSTLEIQRTEQGDSAMYLCASSYQGGNEQFFGPGTRLTVL.

This clonotype was seen at least ten times. This chain joins TRBV20-1 and TRBJ2-7; perhaps TRBD2 as D (5 bases). CDR1 is DFQATT, CDR2 SNEGSKA, per germline (reference sequence). The ends were cut back, 0 bases at V and 4 bases at J, with 19 bases in the middle. The CDR3 extends over 16 amino acids. In DNA, the CDR3 is TGCAGTGCTAGAGAGCGGGCAGAAACTCGGTTGTACGAGCAGTACTTC. Encoded protein: CSARERAETRLYEQYF.

The rearrangement uses TRBV6-1 and TRBJ2-5; the D call may be TRBD1 or TRBD2 (5 bases each). The CDR3 runs to 16 residues. V was pared by 6 bases and J by 0 bases, with 17 bases between. The germline V gene encodes CDR1 MNHNS and CDR2 SASEGT. The CDR3 nucleotides are TGTGCCAGCAGCGGGGTCTCCAAGGGGAACCAAGAGACCCAGTACTTC. Its protein is CASSGVSKGNQETQYF.

This chain uses TRBV11-2 with TRBJ2-5; 11 bases are shared with TRBD2. The trim removed 5 bases at V and 2 bases at J, leaving 10 bases unmatched. The CDR3 has 17 amino acids. Germline CDR1 reads SGHAT; CDR2 reads FQNNGV. The CDR3 is CASSRRLAGQGQETQYF. CDR3 sequence (DNA): TGTGCCAGCAGCCGTAGACTAGCGGGACAGGGTCAAGAGACCCAGTACTTC.

The rearrangement joins TRBV5-4 to TRBJ1-2, with D possibly TRBD1 on 6 matching bases. Germline loops: CDR1 SGHNT, CDR2 YYREEE (reference sequence). Trimming took off 0 bases at V and 5 bases at J, with 11 bases between the two ends. This CDR3 region has 14 residues. The DNA of the CDR3 is TGTGCCAGCAGCTTGGGCGGGGGCGGGTATGGCTACACCTTC. Its protein is CASSLGGGGYGYTF.

This sequence joins TRBV2 and TRBJ2-7; D gene unclear. V dropped 0 bases and J dropped 2 bases, with 8 bases sitting between them. The germline CDR1 and CDR2 sequences are SNHLY and FYNNEI. CDR3 length: 14 amino acids. CDR3 DNA: TGTGCCAGCAGTGAAGCAGGGTGGGCCTACGAGCAGTACTTC. It yields the protein CASSEAGWAYEQYF.

The chain employs TRBV5-1 and TRBJ2-7; 9 bases align to TRBD1. Germline trimming cut 0 bases from V and 4 bases from J; bases unmatched to any gene: 5. Germline loops: CDR1 SGHRS, CDR2 YFSETQ. This CDR3 has 15 residues. The CDR3 region has the DNA TGCGCCAGCAGCTTGGAGGGACAGGGTGTGTACGAGCAGTACTTC. Protein product: CASSLEGQGVYEQYF.

This chain links TRBV20-1 with TRBJ2-1, with unresolved D. The CDR3 is 13 residues long. V was clipped by 5 bases and J by 8 bases, with 16 bases between them. The germline CDR1 and CDR2 sequences are DFQATT and SNEGSKA (reference sequence). CDR3 sequence reads: CSAPGPVGYEQFF. The CDR3 coding sequence is TGCAGTGCTCCCGGACCAGTAGGCTATGAGCAGTTCTTC.

This clonotype was counted at least ten times. The CDR3 is CASSWGPYRGKNIQYF. The CDR3 DNA sequence: TGCGCCAGCAGCTGGGGGCCCTACAGGGGGAAAAACATTCAGTACTTC. The chain recombines TRBV5-1 with TRBJ2-4, with 8 bases matching TRBD1. The germline gives CDR1 SGHRS, CDR2 YFSETQ. V lost 3 bases, J lost 4 bases, and 9 bases stayed unmatched. The CDR3 length is 16 residues.

J is TRBJ2-3 and V is TRBV9, with 9 bases matching TRBD1. Trimming removed 1 base from V and 5 bases from J; junction bases left unmatched: 5. Germline-derived CDR1 and CDR2 are SGDLS and YYNGEE. CDR3 size: 15 residues. The CDR3 DNA reads as TGTGCCAGCAGCGTAATGGACAGGGGTGAAGATACGCAGTATTTT. Its translation is CASSVMDRGEDTQYF.

This clonotype was seen ten or more times. The chain uses TRBV10-3 and TRBJ2-7; 8 bases map to TRBD2. Germline V gene lookup returns CDR1 ENHRY and CDR2 SYGVKD. The CDR3 totals 15 residues. V was clipped by 2 bases and J by 3 bases; unmatched bases: 6. In DNA, the CDR3 is TGTGCCATCAGTGAGACAGCGGGAGAGTTCTACGAGCAGTACTTC. Translation gives CAISETAGEFYEQYF.

This clonotype was recorded at least ten times. The genes are TRBV4-1 and TRBJ2-1; 9 bases match TRBD1. The CDR3 has 14 amino acids. CDR1 and CDR2 from the germline V gene are MGHRA and YSYEKL. Unmatched junction bases numbered 4, after V lost 6 bases and J lost 4 bases. The CDR3 loop reads CASRPGQGYNEQFF. CDR3 bases: TGCGCCAGCAGGCCGGGACAGGGATACAATGAGCAGTTCTTC.

This clonotype was seen many times. The CDR3 bases are TGTGCCAGCAGCTTATATCGCGGACAGGATGAAGAAGCTTTCTTT. Its protein product is CASSLYRGQDEEAFF. The V call is TRBV7-8, the J call TRBJ1-1, with 7 bases identical to TRBD1. CDR1 SGHVS and CDR2 FQNEAQ come from the germline V gene. CDR3 length: 15 residues. The junction had 11 bases not matched to a gene; V was cut back by 2 bases and J by 8 bases. The variable domain in full, with the rest retrieved from reference TRBV7-8 and TRBJ1-1, is GAGVSQSPRYKVAKRGQDVALRCDPISGHVSLFWYQQALGQGPEFLTYFQNEAQLDKSGLPSDRFFAERPEGSVSTLKIQRTQQEDSAVYLCASSLYRGQDEEAFFGQGTRLTVV.

The chain couples TRBV19 to TRBJ1-2; 8 nucleotides line up with TRBD1. The V gene end was trimmed by 5 bases and the J gene end by 4 bases; junction bases not matched to a gene: 6. CDR3 length: 14 residues. Germline CDR1 is LNHDA and CDR2 is SQIVND (reference sequence). The CDR3 nucleotides read TGTGCCAGTAGTCAGGACAGGGCCTCCTATGGCTACACCTTC. It translates to CASSQDRASYGYTF.

This clonotype was picked up one time. The gene calls are TRBV24-1 and TRBJ1-1; 10 positions match TRBD1. Germline loops: CDR1 KGHDR, CDR2 SFDVKD. V was pared by 6 bases and J by 4 bases, with 4 bases of the junction left unmatched. The CDR3 consists of 14 residues. CDR3 sequence (DNA): TGTGCCACCAGTCAGACAGGGGGCGGCACTGAAGCTTTCTTT. Amino acid sequence: CATSQTGGGTEAFF.

The gene calls are TRBV5-5 and TRBJ1-4, with D perhaps TRBD1 (6 bases). Trimming pared 4 bases from V and 8 bases from J, leaving 21 bases between. The length of the CDR3 is 16 residues. Germline CDR1 SGHKS, CDR2 YYEKEE (reference sequence). The CDR3 sequence: CASSAWERDTAEKLFF. The CDR3 region has the DNA TGTGCCAGCAGCGCCTGGGAGCGGGACACCGCGGAAAAACTGTTTTTT.

The chain combines TRBV4-1 with TRBJ2-7; D ambiguous. Trimming cost V 0 bases and J 5 bases, with 5 bases left between them. The CDR3 extends over 12 amino acids. CDR1 MGHRA and CDR2 YSYEKL come from the germline V gene. The CDR3 DNA follows: TGCGCCAGCAGCCAAGACCGGAACGAGCAGTACTTC. Translated: CASSQDRNEQYF.

The J gene is TRBJ2-7, the V gene TRBV29-1; a weak D match, TRBD2 (6 bases). V lost 4 bases, J lost 4 bases, and 26 bases lay in between. The germline gives CDR1 SQVTM, CDR2 ANQGSEA. The CDR3 extends over 17 amino acids. CDR3 sequence reads: CSVVISLMAGPVYEQYF. DNA for the CDR3: TGCAGCGTTGTGATCTCCCTGATGGCGGGACCCGTATACGAGCAGTACTTC.

This clonotype has only a few counts. The rearrangement links TRBV7-9 to TRBJ2-7; D is tentatively TRBD1 or TRBD2 (5 bases each). The CDR3 length is 16 residues. Germline V gene lookup returns CDR1 SEHNR and CDR2 FQNEAQ (reference sequence). Deletions cut 6 bases from V and 5 bases from J, with 23 bases between. As DNA, the CDR3 is TGTGCCAGCAGTTTCCCGGTGGGGGATATGATAGACGAGCAGTACTTC. This codes for CASSFPVGDMIDEQYF.

This clonotype has ten or more counts. The rearrangement links TRBV24-1 to TRBJ2-1; unclear D gene. From germline, CDR1 is KGHDR and CDR2 SFDVKD. V was clipped by 9 bases and J by 7 bases, with 9 bases between them. The CDR3 loop spans 11 amino acids. Here the CDR3 reads CATAFGNEQFF. The CDR3 DNA is TGTGCCACCGCCTTCGGGAATGAGCAGTTCTTC.

CDR3 amino acids: CASRPTSGRAYNEQFF. CDR3 DNA sequence: TGTGCCAGCAGGCCGACTAGCGGGAGAGCCTACAATGAGCAGTTCTTC. J is TRBJ2-1 and V is TRBV7-9; 12 positions agree with TRBD2. This CDR3 has 16 amino acids. V lost 6 bases and J lost 2; bases outside the gene matches: 5. Germline V lookup: CDR1 SEHNR, CDR2 FQNEAQ (reference sequence).